The rows below give T cell receptor beta chains drawn from one sample of a study of shared clonotypes between healthy human individuals. Produced via immunoSEQ multiplex PCR; TCRdb's table is partial and in-frame only. Of hundreds of thousands of clones in the sample, about 96% are singletons; the top ten hold roughly 0.055%. The sequenced sample was naive CD4+ T cells sorted from blood. Receptors were obtained from a woman in her thirties in good health. Each CDR3 is given with its conserved first and last residue. A D gene is named only where the DNA matches it firmly. Rows give clone size only sometimes, using once, few, many, or a class for an expanded clone.

J gene | V gene | D gene | clone size | CDR3 DNA | CDR3 protein
TRBJ2-5 | TRBV30 | - | - | TGTGCCTGCCGACAACAAGAGACCCAGTACTTC | CACRQQETQYF
TRBJ1-2 | TRBV10-2 | - | - | TGCGCCAGCAGTGTCCCGGGGCGAGGCTACACCTTC | CASSVPGRGYTF
TRBJ2-7 | TRBV18 | - | - | TGTGCCAGCTCAGTGGCCTCCCATGGTCGGGAGCAGTACTTC | CASSVASHGREQYF
TRBJ2-1 | TRBV19 | TRBD1 | - | TGTGCCAGTGGTACCGGGACAGGGCGCTACAATGAGCAGTTCTTC | CASGTGTGRYNEQFF
TRBJ2-6 | TRBV18 | - | - | TGTGCCAGCTCACCAACGACTGGGGCTGGGGCCAACGTCCTGACTTTC | CASSPTTGAGANVLTF
TRBJ2-7 | TRBV25-1 | - | - | TGTGCCAGCAGGCGCGCCTACGAGCAGTACTTC | CASRRAYEQYF
TRBJ2-7 | TRBV11-2 | - | - | TGTGCCAGCAGTACCTTCGGGACACCCAGCTCGGGGGAGCAGTACTTC | CASSTFGTPSSGEQYF
TRBJ2-4 | TRBV19 | - | - | TGTGCCAGTAGTGGTAGCCTAACAGGTGGCCCCAAAAACATTCAGTACTTC | CASSGSLTGGPKNIQYF
TRBJ1-1 | TRBV29-1 | TRBD1 | - | TGCAGCGTTTACAGGGGGGGAGGCTCTGAAGCTTTCTTT | CSVYRGGGSEAFF
TRBJ2-1 | TRBV19 | - | - | TGTGCCAGTAGTCGTGCTGGGAATGAGCAGTTCTTC | CASSRAGNEQFF
TRBJ2-1 | TRBV11-1 | - | - | TGTGCCAGCAGCTTAGTTATTAGCGGATCCTACAATGAGCAGTTCTTC | CASSLVISGSYNEQFF
TRBJ2-7 | TRBV11-3 | TRBD1 | - | TGTGCCAGCAGCTTATTTGGACAGGGGACCTACGAGCAGTACTTC | CASSLFGQGTYEQYF
TRBJ2-7 | TRBV19 | - | - | TGTGCCAGTAGTATCGGAGGCTTTCGCGAGCAGTACTTC | CASSIGGFREQYF
TRBJ2-6 | TRBV7-2 | - | - | TGTGCCAGCAGCTTGGCGGACACCATCTCTGGGGCCAACGTCCTGACTTTC | CASSLADTISGANVLTF
TRBJ1-4 | TRBV7-2 | - | - | TGTGCCAGCAGCTTCACAGCTGAAAAACTGTTTTTT | CASSFTAEKLFF
TRBJ2-1 | TRBV19 | TRBD2 | - | TGTGCCAGTAGTATGTGGCCGACTAGCGGGTCTGTACCGAGCTCCTACAATGAGCAGTTCTTC | CASSMWPTSGSVPSSYNEQFF
TRBJ2-7 | TRBV20-1 | - | once | TGCAGTTGCATGGGGCACGAGCAGTACTTC | CSCMGHEQYF
TRBJ1-2 | TRBV28 | TRBD1 | - | TGTGCCAGCAGTCCACGGACAGGGGCGAACTATGGCTACACCTTC | CASSPRTGANYGYTF
TRBJ1-2 | TRBV27 | - | - | TGTGCCAGCAGTCTACTTGCCGGGACCAACTATGGCTACACCTTC | CASSLLAGTNYGYTF
TRBJ2-7 | TRBV6-5 | TRBD1 | - | TGTGCCAGCAGTTACTCGGGACAGGAGAGCTACGAGCAGTACTTC | CASSYSGQESYEQYF
TRBJ1-5 | TRBV11-2 | - | - | TGTGCCAGCAGCTTAGGCCCCTTGGGGCAGCCCCAGCATTTT | CASSLGPLGQPQHF
TRBJ2-7 | TRBV13 | TRBD2 | - | TGTGCCAGCAGCGATAGCGGGAGAATGAACGAGCAGTACTTC | CASSDSGRMNEQYF
TRBJ2-7 | TRBV28 | - | - | TGTGCCAGCAGTTTTTGGTACGAGCAGTACTTC | CASSFWYEQYF
TRBJ2-7 | TRBV2 | - | - | TGTGCCAGCAGTATCAGGGTTACATCCTACGAGCAGTACTTC | CASSIRVTSYEQYF
TRBJ1-4 | TRBV28 | TRBD1 | - | TGTGCCAGCAGTTTACAACAGGGGGCGAATGATGAAAAACTGTTTTTT | CASSLQQGANDEKLFF
TRBJ2-3 | TRBV4-3 | TRBD2 | - | TGCGCCAGCAGCCAATGGCTAGCGGGAGAAGTAGATACGCAGTATTTT | CASSQWLAGEVDTQYF
TRBJ2-7 | TRBV27 | - | - | TGTGCCAGCAGCCAAGCGGCCTACTCCTACGAGCAGTACTTC | CASSQAAYSYEQYF
TRBJ2-7 | TRBV7-9 | - | - | TGTGCCAGCAGCTTAGCGGTGGCGGGTAGCTCCTACGAGCAGTACTTC | CASSLAVAGSSYEQYF
TRBJ1-2 | TRBV2 | TRBD1 | - | TGTGCCAGCAGTGAAAGACAGGGGGCTCACGGCTACACCTTC | CASSERQGAHGYTF
TRBJ2-7 | TRBV19 | TRBD2 | - | TGTGCCAGTACCAGGACTAGCGGGGCCTACGAGCAGTACTTC | CASTRTSGAYEQYF
TRBJ2-1 | TRBV30 | - | - | TGTGCCTGGAGTATAGGGGACGAGCGGTTCTTC | CAWSIGDERFF
TRBJ1-5 | TRBV4-1 | - | - | TGCGCCAGCAGCCGCCTCGACGGGCGGGCTAGCAATCAGCCCCAGCATTTT | CASSRLDGRASNQPQHF
TRBJ2-3 | TRBV5-4 | TRBD2 | - | TGTGCCAGCAACCGACTAGCGGGAGCGGGAGATACGCAGTATTTT | CASNRLAGAGDTQYF
TRBJ1-1 | TRBV10-3 | - | - | TGTGCCATCAGAGACCAGGGAATCACTGAAGCTTTCTTT | CAIRDQGITEAFF
TRBJ2-7 | TRBV7-9 | TRBD2 | - | TGTGCCAGCAGCTTAGCGTATCTAGCGGGAACCTACGAGCAGTACTTC | CASSLAYLAGTYEQYF
TRBJ2-2 | TRBV28 | - | - | TGTGCCAGCACCGTAGGGGGGCGGACCGGGGAGCTGTTTTTT | CASTVGGRTGELFF
TRBJ2-6 | TRBV27 | - | - | TGTGCCAGCAGTGAAAGGGTGCTCCTCTCTGGGGCCAACGTCCTGACTTTC | CASSERVLLSGANVLTF